Presented here are 5 T cell receptor beta chains from one specimen sequenced in a study of blood T cell repertoires in COVID-19. Clones were read by immunoSEQ multiplex PCR, and TCRdb kept only the in-frame ones, dropping some. The data contain 150,000 to 200,000 clones, about 82% of them singletons. The sample consisted of peripheral blood. The receptors were gathered from a woman aged 25 to 39 with acute or convalescent COVID-19.

The V call is TRBV18, the J call TRBJ1-3, with TRBD1 matching over 8 bases. Germline CDR1 and CDR2: KGHSH and LQKENI. V dropped 3 bases and J dropped 3; count of bases not matched to a gene: 4. This CDR3 has 15 amino acids. CDR3 sequence (DNA): TGTGCCAGCTCACCTACAGGACAGGGTGGAAACACCATATATTTT. Amino acids: CASSPTGQGGNTIYF. Supplemented by reference TRBV18 and TRBJ1-3, the full variable domain reads NAGVMQNPRHLVRRRGQEARLRCSPMKGHSHVYWYRQLPEEGLKFMVYLQKENIIDESGMPKERFSAEFPKEGPSILRIQQVVRGDSAAYFCASSPTGQGGNTIYFGEGSWLTVV.

The CDR3 coding sequence is TGTGCCAGCAGCTTAGGGACAGGGTGGAATCAGCCCCAGCATTTT. Amino acid sequence: CASSLGTGWNQPQHF. The chain is built from TRBV7-8 and TRBJ1-5, with 8 bases that match TRBD1. Germline CDR1 SGHVS, CDR2 FQNEAQ. The CDR3 length is 15 residues. J lost 4 bases, V lost 1 base, and 3 bases had no gene match.

The chain employs TRBV6-4 and TRBJ2-1; D is uncertain. The germline CDR1 and CDR2 sequences are MRHNA and SNTAGT. Deletions cut 5 bases from V and 5 bases from J, with 10 bases between. This CDR3 is 13 amino acids long. The CDR3 spells CASSQTANNEQFF. The CDR3, as DNA: TGTGCCAGCAGTCAGACTGCCAACAATGAGCAGTTCTTC.

The CDR3 bases are TGTGCCAGCATCGCGTCGGGGGATTATGGCTACACCTTC. Protein product: CASIASGDYGYTF. This sequence joins TRBV2 and TRBJ1-2; D perhaps matches TRBD1 (5 bases). CDR3 length equals 13 residues. Germline V lookup: CDR1 SNHLY, CDR2 FYNNEI. Trimming stripped 7 bases from V and 5 bases from J, with 14 bases between.

The chain joins TRBV11-2 to TRBJ1-1; 9 bases align to TRBD1. Germline V gene lookup returns CDR1 SGHAT and CDR2 FQNNGV. This CDR3 region has 16 residues. The V segment lost 3 bases and the J segment 1 base; nucleotides outside the gene matches: 6. Here the CDR3 reads CASSFPTGGGNTEAFF. DNA of the CDR3: TGTGCCAGCAGCTTCCCGACAGGGGGAGGGAACACTGAAGCTTTCTTT.